The entry below describes one T cell receptor (beta chain). With 6 bases clipped from V and 10 bases from J, the junction kept 9 bases outside the gene matches. The CDR3 consists of 14 residues. Germline V CDR1 and CDR2: MNHNS, SASEGT. This record comes from a study of T cell repertoires in cytomegalovirus infection. MiXCR, run by TCRdb on the reads, gives a single entry per CDR3 protein. The table records about 740,000 distinct CDR3 sequences, less than 40% of them present only once. The J gene is TRBJ1-6, the V gene TRBV6-1, with 7 bases matching TRBD1. This clonotype originated in a human donor in good health (CMV status not recorded). Some clones in this sample may be carry-over from other donors' samples. The sequenced sample was PBMCs. The CDR3 DNA sequence: TGTGCCAGCAGAACAGGGGAGGGAGGCTCACCCCTCCACTTT. This sequence encodes CASRTGEGGSPLHF.